The next 24 T cell receptor beta chains were all read from a single sample in a study of T-cell reconstitution after alpha-beta-depleted transplantation in children. The TCRbeta library was prepared with unique molecular identifiers. TCRdb reprocessed the PCR reads with MiXCR, giving one entry per CDR3 protein. The table records about 300,000 distinct CDR3 sequences, roughly 9.1% of them present only once. This specimen consisted of PBMCs, obtained before TCRalphabeta/CD19-depleted stem cell transplant. The receptors shown here come from a boy in the first two years of life with acute myeloid leukemia, due to receive a stem cell transplant.

This clonotype has ten or more counts. The chain carries TRBV6-5 and TRBJ2-3; perhaps D is TRBD1 or TRBD2 (5 bases each). Trimming pared 3 bases from V and 2 bases from J, leaving 9 bases between. This CDR3 comprises 14 residues. The germline V gene encodes CDR1 MNHEY and CDR2 SVGAGI. The chain's CDR3 is CASSYGTPTDTQYF. CDR3 bases: TGTGCCAGCAGTTATGGGACCCCCACAGATACGCAGTATTTT.

This clonotype was counted many times. The chain combines TRBV15 with TRBJ2-6, with a weak D call TRBD2 (6 bases). The CDR3 is 15 amino acids. Germline CDR1 reads LNHNV; CDR2 reads YYDKDF (reference sequence). V was shortened by 4 bases and J by 0 bases, with 7 bases between the two germline ends. The CDR3 here is CATSTGGSGANVLTF. The CDR3 bases are TGTGCCACCAGCACCGGGGGCTCTGGGGCCAACGTCCTGACTTTC. Based on the CDR3 plus reference TRBV15 and TRBJ2-6, the full variable domain is DAMVIQNPRYQVTQFGKPVTLSCSQTLNHNVMYWYQQKSSQAPKLLFHYYDKDFNNEADTPDNFQSRRPNTSFCFLDIRSPGLGDTAMYLCATSTGGSGANVLTFGAGSRLTVL.

This clonotype was counted many times. V and J are TRBV11-2 and TRBJ2-7, with 13 bases fitting TRBD2. V trimming: 1 base; J trimming: 2 bases; junction bases outside the gene matches: 14. Per germline, CDR1 SGHAT and CDR2 FQNNGV. This CDR3 contains 20 residues. CDR3 loop: CASSLVAIVPGLAGPYEQYF. In DNA, the CDR3 is TGTGCCAGCAGCTTAGTAGCGATTGTACCGGGACTAGCGGGGCCCTACGAGCAGTACTTC.

The sample holds a few counts of this clonotype. J is TRBJ2-3 and V is TRBV20-1; no clear D gene. From germline, CDR1 is DFQATT and CDR2 SNEGSKA (reference sequence). The CDR3 contains 12 residues. V was pared by 4 bases and J by 2 bases, with 7 bases between. CDR3 nucleotide sequence: TGCAGTGCTACAGGAGCCACAGATACGCAGTATTTT. Translated: CSATGATDTQYF.

Only one count was recorded for this clonotype. Since a much larger clone is just one base distant, this may be a read error. The gene calls are TRBV7-2 and TRBJ2-5; the D is unclear. Trimming took 4 bases from V and 3 from J, leaving 9 bases between them. Germline V gene lookup returns CDR1 SGHTA and CDR2 FQGNSA. CDR3 length equals 13 residues. In nucleotides, the CDR3 is TGTGCCAGCAGCTCAGATTGGGAAGAGACCCAGTACTTC. Translation: CASSSDWEETQYF.

This clonotype appeared many times. The chain has TRBV4-2 and TRBJ2-1; the D gene is possibly TRBD2 (5 bases). CDR3 length: 15 amino acids. The germline gives CDR1 LGHNA, CDR2 YNFKEQ. Trimming cost V 6 bases and J 2 bases, with 14 bases left between them. In nucleotides, the CDR3 is TGTGCCAGCAGTCTTCATGCGGAGGCCTACAATGAGCAGTTCTTC. Its protein product is CASSLHAEAYNEQFF.

This clonotype was observed at least ten times. The chain joins TRBV4-1 to TRBJ2-1; tentatively, D is TRBD2 (5 bases). CDR1 is MGHRA and CDR2 is YSYEKL in the germline V gene. V lost 0 bases and J lost 0, with 9 bases in between. The CDR3 runs to 16 residues. CDR3 DNA sequence: TGCGCCAGCAGCCAAGATGAGGGCTTCTCCTACAATGAGCAGTTCTTC. Translating gives CASSQDEGFSYNEQFF.

At least ten counts were recorded for this clonotype. The chain combines TRBV9 with TRBJ1-2, with 10 nucleotides matching TRBD1. With V trimmed by 2 bases and J by 5 bases, 3 bases remained unmatched. In germline, CDR1 is SGDLS, CDR2 YYNGEE. This CDR3 is 14 amino acids long. CDR3: CASSVSDRGYGYTF. CDR3 nucleotides: TGTGCCAGCAGCGTTTCGGACAGGGGGTATGGCTACACCTTC. Variable domain in full (rest from reference TRBV9 and TRBJ1-2): DSGVTQTPKHLITATGQRVTLRCSPRSGDLSVYWYQQSLDQGLQFLIQYYNGEERAKGNILERFSAQQFPDLHSELNLSSLELGDSALYFCASSVSDRGYGYTFGSGTRLTVV.

This clonotype showed up many times. J is TRBJ1-2 and V is TRBV5-1; tentatively, D is TRBD1 (5 bases). V dropped 4 bases and J dropped 6 bases, with 10 bases sitting between them. The CDR3 runs to 12 residues. CDR1 is SGHRS and CDR2 is YFSETQ in the germline V gene. CDR3 bases: TGCGCCAGCAGCCGGGACGGTAATGGCTACACCTTC. Protein sequence: CASSRDGNGYTF.

The rearrangement uses TRBV5-6 and TRBJ2-3; D is possibly TRBD1 (6 bases). The CDR3 is made up of 15 amino acids. The germline V gene has CDR1 SGHDT and CDR2 YYEEEE. The V end lost 4 bases, the J end lost 2 bases, and 14 bases lay between the germline ends. For the CDR3, the DNA is TGTGCCAGCAGCGCCGCCGGGACATCCACAGATACGCAGTATTTT. This encodes CASSAAGTSTDTQYF.

This clonotype showed up many times. V gene TRBV28 combines with J gene TRBJ1-2; 7 positions match TRBD1. The CDR3 runs to 13 residues. Per germline, CDR1 MDHEN and CDR2 SYDVKM. Trimming took 6 bases from V and 4 from J; bases not matched to a gene: 5. The CDR3 DNA reads TGTGCCAGCAGAGTTGGGACAGCCTATGGCTACACCTTC. Translated: CASRVGTAYGYTF.

On this clonotype itself: This sequence may be a read error, since a much larger clone differs from it by one base. The chain uses TRBV7-3 and TRBJ2-1; 9 positions agree with TRBD1. CDR3 length: 14 residues. In germline, CDR1 is SGHTA, CDR2 FQGTGA. V lost 5 bases to trimming and J lost 14 bases; unmatched junction nucleotides: 13. The CDR3 nucleotides are TGTGCCAGCAGCCCTGGACAGGGGCTAATGGAGAAGTTCTTC. Protein product: CASSPGQGLMEKFF.

The gene calls are TRBV4-3 and TRBJ2-4; D tentatively reads TRBD1 or TRBD2 (6 bases each). The CDR3 length is 15 residues. CDR1 LGHNA and CDR2 YSLEER come from the germline V gene. V was shortened by 4 bases and J by 9 bases, with 19 bases between the two germline ends. The DNA of the CDR3 is TGCGCCAGCAGCCCCCCTGGGGGGCTCTATCGCATTCAGTACTTC. The encoded protein is CASSPPGGLYRIQYF.

The V gene is TRBV19, the J gene TRBJ2-1; 7 bases align to TRBD1. Losses at the gene ends were 3 bases for V and 3 bases for J; bases not matched to a gene: 11. Germline CDR1 and CDR2: LNHDA and SQIVND (reference sequence). This CDR3 has 17 amino acids. The DNA for the CDR3 is TGTGCCAGTAGTATTATCGGACAGGTCAGCTGCTACAATGAGCAGTTCTTC. Protein product: CASSIIGQVSCYNEQFF. The full variable domain, rest sourced from reference TRBV19 and TRBJ2-1, is DGGITQSPKYLFRKEGQNVTLSCEQNLNHDAMYWYRQDPGQGLRLIYYSQIVNDFQKGDIAEGYSVSREKKESFPLTVTSAQKNPTAFYLCASSIIGQVSCYNEQFFGPGTRLTVL.

At least ten counts were recorded for this clonotype. V is TRBV28 and J is TRBJ2-7; 9 bases map to TRBD2. The V and J ends lost 4 bases and 3 bases, in that order; junction bases with no gene match: 4. This CDR3 region has 14 residues. In germline, CDR1 is MDHEN, CDR2 SYDVKM. CDR3 nucleotide sequence: TGTGCCAGCAGTTCAAGCGGGAGGATCTACGAGCAGTACTTC. It codes for CASSSSGRIYEQYF.

This clonotype was recorded at least ten times. The rearrangement joins TRBV14 to TRBJ2-5; 8 positions agree with TRBD2. V trimming: 0 bases; J trimming: 5 bases; junction bases outside the gene matches: 14. The CDR3 extends over 18 amino acids. Germline V CDR1 and CDR2: SGHDN, FVKESK. This chain's CDR3 is CASSQDFRLGGGTETQYF. The CDR3, as DNA: TGTGCCAGCAGCCAAGATTTCAGGCTGGGCGGGGGGACGGAGACCCAGTACTTC.

This clonotype turned up a few times. The chain uses TRBV12-3 or TRBV12-4 and TRBJ1-2, with 8 bases matching TRBD1. Trimming at V came to 5 bases and at J to 4 bases, leaving 6 bases not matched to a gene. The CDR3 has 14 amino acids. This CDR3 reads CASSPGQVTYGYTF. DNA for the CDR3: TGTGCCAGCAGTCCGGGACAGGTGACCTATGGCTACACCTTC.

This clonotype appeared many times. The chain joins TRBV5-1 to TRBJ1-1; the match to TRBD1 covers 9 bases. Germline CDR1 reads SGHRS; CDR2 reads YFSETQ. The CDR3 is 19 residues long. V was clipped by 0 bases and J by 3 bases; unmatched bases: 15. CDR3 nucleotide sequence: TGCGCCAGCAGCTTGGCTCGGGGGACAGGGAGTCGTGGGGACACTGAAGCTTTCTTT. It specifies CASSLARGTGSRGDTEAFF. Filled out from reference TRBV5-1 and TRBJ1-1, the complete variable domain reads KAGVTQTPRYLIKTRGQQVTLSCSPISGHRSVSWYQQTPGQGLQFLFEYFSETQRNKGNFPGRFSGRQFSNSRSEMNVSTLELGDSALYLCASSLARGTGSRGDTEAFFGQGTRLTVV.

This clonotype was recorded at least ten times. The chain links TRBV28 to TRBJ2-3; D tentatively fits TRBD1 or TRBD2 (6 bases each). V shed 4 bases and J shed 1 base, with 18 bases lying between them. The CDR3 consists of 17 residues. Germline V CDR1 and CDR2: MDHEN, SYDVKM. DNA of the CDR3: TGTGCCAGCAGTTCCCTCTGGGGGCCGGGGGGCACAGATACGCAGTATTTT. Its translation: CASSSLWGPGGTDTQYF.

This clonotype came up many times. The chain links TRBV5-1 to TRBJ1-1, with D possibly being TRBD1 (6 bases). Trimming removed 4 bases from V and 1 base from J, with 23 bases in between. The CDR3 sequence is 18 residues long. The germline V gene has CDR1 SGHRS and CDR2 YFSETQ. The CDR3 protein is CASSPTRGGFGGNTEAFF. As DNA, the CDR3 is TGCGCCAGCAGCCCAACAAGGGGGGGCTTCGGGGGGAACACTGAAGCTTTCTTT.

This clonotype was seen repeatedly, ten times or more. V is TRBV28 and J is TRBJ1-5, with 8 bases matching TRBD1. This CDR3 spans 15 amino acids. J gave up 0 bases and V 6 bases, and 4 bases lay outside the gene matches. The germline V gene encodes CDR1 MDHEN and CDR2 SYDVKM. CDR3 sequence: CASRDRAYSNQPQHF. The CDR3 bases are TGTGCCAGCAGGGACAGGGCCTATAGCAATCAGCCCCAGCATTTT.

This clonotype was recorded many times. J is TRBJ1-5 and V is TRBV7-7; D remains ambiguous. The V and J ends lost 5 bases and 4 bases respectively, with 9 bases between them. This CDR3 is built from 13 residues. Germline V lookup: CDR1 SSHAT, CDR2 FNYEAQ (reference sequence). The CDR3 here is CASSPGVNQPQHF. Written as DNA, the CDR3 is TGTGCCAGCAGCCCCGGGGTGAATCAGCCCCAGCATTTT.

This chain uses TRBV10-3 with TRBJ2-1, with TRBD2 identical over 7 bases. V shed 3 bases and J 4 bases; nucleotides not matched to a gene: 6. The CDR3 loop spans 15 amino acids. Germline V gene data show CDR1 as ENHRY and CDR2 as SYGVKD. CDR3: CAISEEGGGYNEQFF. The CDR3 DNA sequence: TGTGCCATCAGTGAAGAGGGCGGGGGATACAATGAGCAGTTCTTC.

This clonotype was detected many times. The CDR3 loop is CASSILAGGYNEQFF. CDR3 sequence (DNA): TGTGCCAGCAGCATACTAGCGGGAGGGTACAATGAGCAGTTCTTC. The chain is built from TRBV7-9 and TRBJ2-1, with 13 bases aligning to TRBD2. V was pared by 5 bases and J by 4 bases, with 2 bases of the junction left unmatched. Germline V gene sequence: CDR1 SEHNR, CDR2 FQNEAQ (reference sequence). The CDR3 totals 15 residues.